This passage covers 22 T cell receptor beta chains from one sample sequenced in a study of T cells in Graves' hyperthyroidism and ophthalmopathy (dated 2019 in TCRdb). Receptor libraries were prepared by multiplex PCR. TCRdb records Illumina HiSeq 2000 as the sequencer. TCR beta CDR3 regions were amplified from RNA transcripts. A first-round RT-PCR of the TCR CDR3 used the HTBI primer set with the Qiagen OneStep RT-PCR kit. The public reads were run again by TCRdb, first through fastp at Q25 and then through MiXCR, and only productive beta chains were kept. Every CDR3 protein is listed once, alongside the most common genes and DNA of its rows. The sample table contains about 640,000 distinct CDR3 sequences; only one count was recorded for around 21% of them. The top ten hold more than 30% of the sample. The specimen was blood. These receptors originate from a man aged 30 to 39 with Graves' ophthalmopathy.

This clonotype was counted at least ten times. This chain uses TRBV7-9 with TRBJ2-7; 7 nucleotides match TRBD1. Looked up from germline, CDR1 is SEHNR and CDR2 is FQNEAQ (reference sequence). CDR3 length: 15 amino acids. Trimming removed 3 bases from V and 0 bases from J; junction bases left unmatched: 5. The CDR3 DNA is TGTGCCAGCAGCTTTTGGGACAGAAGCTCCTACGAGCAGTACTTC. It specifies CASSFWDRSSYEQYF.

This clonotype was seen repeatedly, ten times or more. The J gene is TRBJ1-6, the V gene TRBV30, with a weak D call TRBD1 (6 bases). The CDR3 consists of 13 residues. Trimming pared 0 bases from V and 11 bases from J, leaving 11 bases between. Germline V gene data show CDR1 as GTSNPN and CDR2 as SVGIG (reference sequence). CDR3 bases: TGTGCCTGGAGTGTGGGACATCAGGCACCCCTCCACTTT. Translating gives CAWSVGHQAPLHF.

The CDR3 sequence is CASSTTGTSGTDTQYF. For the CDR3, the DNA is TGTGCCAGCAGTACGACCGGGACTAGCGGCACAGATACGCAGTATTTT. The V call is TRBV2, the J call TRBJ2-3; 10 nucleotides line up with TRBD2. V gave up 5 bases and J gave up 1 base; unmatched junction bases: 6. CDR3 size: 16 residues. Germline loops: CDR1 SNHLY, CDR2 FYNNEI.

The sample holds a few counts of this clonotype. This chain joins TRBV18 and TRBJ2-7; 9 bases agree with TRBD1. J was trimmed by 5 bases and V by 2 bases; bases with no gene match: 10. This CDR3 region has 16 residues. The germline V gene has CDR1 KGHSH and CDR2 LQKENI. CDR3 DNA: TGTGCCAGCTCACCAGCTCCCGGGACAGGGCCCCACGAGCAGTACTTC. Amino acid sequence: CASSPAPGTGPHEQYF.

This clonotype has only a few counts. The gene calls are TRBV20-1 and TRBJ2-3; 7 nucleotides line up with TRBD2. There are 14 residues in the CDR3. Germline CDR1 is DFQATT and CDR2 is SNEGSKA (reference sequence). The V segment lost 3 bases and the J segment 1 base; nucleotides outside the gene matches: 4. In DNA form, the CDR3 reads TGCAGTGCTAGCTTTACTAGCGGCACAGATACGCAGTATTTT. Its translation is CSASFTSGTDTQYF.

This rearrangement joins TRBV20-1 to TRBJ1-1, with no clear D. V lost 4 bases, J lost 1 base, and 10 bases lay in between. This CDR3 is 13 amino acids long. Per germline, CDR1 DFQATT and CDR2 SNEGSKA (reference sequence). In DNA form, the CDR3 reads TGCAGTGCTACGGGCAGATCGAACACTGAAGCTTTCTTT. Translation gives CSATGRSNTEAFF.

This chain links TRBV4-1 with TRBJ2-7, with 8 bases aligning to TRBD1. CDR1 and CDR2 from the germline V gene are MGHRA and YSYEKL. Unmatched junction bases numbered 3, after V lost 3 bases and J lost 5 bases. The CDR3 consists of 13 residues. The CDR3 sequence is CASSQTGEDEQYF. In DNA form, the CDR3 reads TGCGCCAGCAGCCAGACAGGGGAGGACGAGCAGTACTTC.

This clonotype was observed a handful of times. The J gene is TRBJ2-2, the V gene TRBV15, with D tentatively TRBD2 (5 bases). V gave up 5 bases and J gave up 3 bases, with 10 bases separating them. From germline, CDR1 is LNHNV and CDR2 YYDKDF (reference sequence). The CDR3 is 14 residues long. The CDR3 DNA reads TGTGCCACCAGCGAGAGGGCTTACACCGGGGAGCTGTTTTTT. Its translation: CATSERAYTGELFF.

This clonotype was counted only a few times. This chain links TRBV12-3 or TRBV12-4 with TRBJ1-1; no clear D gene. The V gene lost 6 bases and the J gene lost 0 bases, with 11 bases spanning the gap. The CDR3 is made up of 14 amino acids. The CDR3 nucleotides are TGTGCCAGCAGCTCTAAGCCAATGAACACTGAAGCTTTCTTT. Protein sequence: CASSSKPMNTEAFF.

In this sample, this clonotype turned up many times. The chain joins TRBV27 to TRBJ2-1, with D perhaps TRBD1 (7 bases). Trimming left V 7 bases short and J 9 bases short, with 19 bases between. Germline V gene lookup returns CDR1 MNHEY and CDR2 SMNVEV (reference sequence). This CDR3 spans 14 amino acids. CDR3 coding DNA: TGTGCCAGCACCTCAGGCGGGCAGGGGGGTGAGCAGTTCTTC. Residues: CASTSGGQGGEQFF.

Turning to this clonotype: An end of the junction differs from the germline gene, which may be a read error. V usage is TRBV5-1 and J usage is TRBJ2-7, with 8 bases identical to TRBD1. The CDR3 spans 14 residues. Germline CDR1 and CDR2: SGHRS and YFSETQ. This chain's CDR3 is CANSWTGPSYEQYF. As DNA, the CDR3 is TGCGCCAACAGCTGGACAGGGCCGTCCTACGAGCAGTACTTC.

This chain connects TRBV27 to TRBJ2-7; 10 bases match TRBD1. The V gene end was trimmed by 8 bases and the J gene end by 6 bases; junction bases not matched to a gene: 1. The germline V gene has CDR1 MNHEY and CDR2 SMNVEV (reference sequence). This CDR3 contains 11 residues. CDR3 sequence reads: CASGTGVEQYF. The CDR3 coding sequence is TGTGCCAGCGGGACAGGGGTCGAGCAGTACTTC.

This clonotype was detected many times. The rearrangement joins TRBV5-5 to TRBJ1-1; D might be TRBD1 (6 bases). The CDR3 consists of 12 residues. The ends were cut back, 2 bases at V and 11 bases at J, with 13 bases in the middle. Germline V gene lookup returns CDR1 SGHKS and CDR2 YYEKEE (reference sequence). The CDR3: CASSLGGLEAFF. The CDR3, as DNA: TGTGCCAGCAGCTTAGGGGGGTTAGAGGCTTTCTTT.

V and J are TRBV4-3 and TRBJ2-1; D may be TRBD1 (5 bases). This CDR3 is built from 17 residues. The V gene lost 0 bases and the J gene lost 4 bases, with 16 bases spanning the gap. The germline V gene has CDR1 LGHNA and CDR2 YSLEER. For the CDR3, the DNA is TGCGCCAGCAGCCAAGAGAACCCGGACACGGTATACAATGAGCAGTTCTTC. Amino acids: CASSQENPDTVYNEQFF.

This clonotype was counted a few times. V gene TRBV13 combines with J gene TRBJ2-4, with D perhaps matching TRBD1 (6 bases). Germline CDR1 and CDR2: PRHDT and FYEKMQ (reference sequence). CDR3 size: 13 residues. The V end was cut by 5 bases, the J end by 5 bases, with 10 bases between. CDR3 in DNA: TGTGCCAGCAGCCTCAGGGGCCAAAACATTCAGTACTTC. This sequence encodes CASSLRGQNIQYF.

The CDR3 loop reads CASSLAGGRPGEQYF. The CDR3, as DNA: TGCGCCAGCAGCTTGGCGGGGGGGCGGCCAGGGGAGCAGTACTTC. The gene calls are TRBV5-1 and TRBJ2-7, with 8 bases aligning to TRBD2. Germline-derived CDR1 and CDR2 are SGHRS and YFSETQ. V gave up 0 bases and J gave up 7 bases; unmatched junction bases: 9. CDR3 size: 15 residues.

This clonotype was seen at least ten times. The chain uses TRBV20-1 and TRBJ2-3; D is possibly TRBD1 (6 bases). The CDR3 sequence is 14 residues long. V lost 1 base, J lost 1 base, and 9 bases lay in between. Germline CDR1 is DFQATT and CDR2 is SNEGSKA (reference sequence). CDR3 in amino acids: CSARVRTGTDTQYF. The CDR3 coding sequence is TGCAGTGCTAGAGTCAGGACAGGCACAGATACGCAGTATTTT.

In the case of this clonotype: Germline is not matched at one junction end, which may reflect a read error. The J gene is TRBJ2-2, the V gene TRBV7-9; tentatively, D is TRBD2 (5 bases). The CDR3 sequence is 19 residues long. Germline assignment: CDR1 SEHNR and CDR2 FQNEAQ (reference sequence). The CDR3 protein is CASSSTNPHRTPNTGELSF. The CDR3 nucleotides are TGTGCCAGCAGCTCCACCAATCCTCACCGTACTCCCAACACCGGGGAGCTGTCTTTT.

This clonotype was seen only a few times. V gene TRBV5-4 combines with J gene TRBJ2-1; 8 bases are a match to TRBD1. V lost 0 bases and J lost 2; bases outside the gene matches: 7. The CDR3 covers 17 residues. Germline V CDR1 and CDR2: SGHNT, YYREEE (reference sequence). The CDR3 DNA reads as TGTGCCAGCAGCTTGGAGAAAGACAGGGGTCCCTACAATGAGCAGTTCTTC. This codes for CASSLEKDRGPYNEQFF.

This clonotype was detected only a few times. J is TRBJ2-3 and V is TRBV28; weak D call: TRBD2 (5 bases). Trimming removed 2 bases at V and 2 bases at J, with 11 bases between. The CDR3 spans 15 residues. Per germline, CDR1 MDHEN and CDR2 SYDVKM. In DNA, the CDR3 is TGTGCCAGCAGTTTAGGAGGCGGATACACAGATACGCAGTATTTT. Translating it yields CASSLGGGYTDTQYF.

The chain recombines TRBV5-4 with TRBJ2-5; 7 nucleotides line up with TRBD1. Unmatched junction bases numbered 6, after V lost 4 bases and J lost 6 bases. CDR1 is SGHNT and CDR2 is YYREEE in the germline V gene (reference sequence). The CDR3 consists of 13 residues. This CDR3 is CASSVTGIKTQYF. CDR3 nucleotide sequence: TGTGCCAGCAGCGTGACAGGGATCAAGACCCAGTACTTC.

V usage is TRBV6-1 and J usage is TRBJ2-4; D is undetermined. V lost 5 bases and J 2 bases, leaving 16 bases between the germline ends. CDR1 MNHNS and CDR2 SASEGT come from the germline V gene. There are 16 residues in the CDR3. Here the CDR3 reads CASSPPDSFSKNIQYF. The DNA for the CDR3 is TGTGCCAGCAGTCCCCCGGATAGCTTCTCCAAAAACATTCAGTACTTC.